The 29 T cell receptor beta chains listed next were all sequenced from one sample in a study of cytomegalovirus exposure and HLA in healthy donors (dated by TCRdb to the late 2010s). Receptor libraries were prepared by the immunoSEQ multiplex PCR assay. The multiplex PCR relied on a mix of 60 forward primers for TCR Vbeta segments and 13 reverse primers for TCR Jbeta segments. The clones in this table, taken by TCRdb from immuneACCESS, are in-frame only. Not every clone is retained; where verified, under half of the shortfall comes from an unresolved V gene, and the cause of the rest is unknown. The sample records roughly 120,000 clones, around four fifths of which are singletons. Together, the top ten hold 2.5% to 3% of the sample. The source material was PBMCs. The receptors were sampled from an older woman in good health and CMV-seropositive.

This clone was detected only a few times. The V gene is TRBV11-2, the J gene TRBJ1-1; the D gene is possibly TRBD1 (5 bases). CDR1 SGHAT and CDR2 FQNNGV come from the germline V gene. The CDR3 sequence is 13 residues long. Trimming removed 1 base from V and 5 bases from J, with 8 bases in between. The CDR3 loop reads CASSLVRGTEAFF. CDR3 nucleotide sequence: TGTGCCAGCAGCTTAGTAAGGGGTACTGAAGCTTTCTTT.

The V call is TRBV7-7, the J call TRBJ2-3; 8 nucleotides match TRBD2. After removal of 5 bases from V and 5 bases from J, the junction contained 9 bases not matched to a gene. Germline V gene lookup returns CDR1 SSHAT and CDR2 FNYEAQ (reference sequence). The CDR3 is 15 amino acids. CDR3 residues: CASSPSGSAEDTQYF. The CDR3 DNA is TGTGCCAGCAGCCCCAGCGGGAGCGCTGAAGATACGCAGTATTTT.

This clone was observed a few times. The genes are TRBV6-6 and TRBJ1-4; 11 bases map to TRBD1. Germline V gene sequence: CDR1 MNHNY, CDR2 SVGAGI (reference sequence). The CDR3 length is 15 residues. The trim removed 5 bases at V and 8 bases at J, leaving 7 bases unmatched. CDR3 sequence (DNA): TGTGCCAGCAGTATGCCGGGACAGGGGGACGAAAAACTGTTTTTT. This sequence encodes CASSMPGQGDEKLFF.

V gene TRBV7-6 combines with J gene TRBJ2-1, with 13 bases identical to TRBD2. This CDR3 comprises 14 residues. Trimming took 5 bases from V and 10 from J; bases not matched to a gene: 5. Germline CDR1 and CDR2: SGHVS and FNYEAQ. CDR3 nucleotides: TGTGCCAGCAGCCGCGGACTAGCGGGAGTAGAGCAGTTCTTC. This gives the protein CASSRGLAGVEQFF.

The chain recombines TRBV9 with TRBJ2-7; 10 bases line up with TRBD1. Germline CDR1 is SGDLS and CDR2 is YYNGEE. V lost 1 base to trimming and J lost 4 bases; unmatched junction nucleotides: 8. The CDR3 length is 16 residues. The chain's CDR3 is CASSVPRDRGWYEQYF. The CDR3 DNA reads as TGTGCCAGCAGCGTACCCCGGGACAGGGGCTGGTACGAGCAGTACTTC. Supplemented by reference TRBV9 and TRBJ2-7, the full variable domain reads DSGVTQTPKHLITATGQRVTLRCSPRSGDLSVYWYQQSLDQGLQFLIQYYNGEERAKGNILERFSAQQFPDLHSELNLSSLELGDSALYFCASSVPRDRGWYEQYFGPGTRLTVT.

V is TRBV4-1 and J is TRBJ2-7, with TRBD1 identical over 7 bases. CDR1 and CDR2 (germline): MGHRA, YSYEKL. The length of the CDR3 is 16 residues. The ends lost 4 bases at V and 3 bases at J; junction bases unmatched: 12. The CDR3 nucleotides are TGCGCCAGCAGCCCCACAATAGACAGGGTCAACTACGAGCAGTACTTC. Its protein is CASSPTIDRVNYEQYF.

The J gene is TRBJ2-1, the V gene TRBV10-3, with 7 positions matching TRBD2. The V segment lost 8 bases and the J segment 8 bases; nucleotides outside the gene matches: 15. This CDR3 has 15 amino acids. The germline CDR1 and CDR2 sequences are ENHRY and SYGVKD. This chain's CDR3 is CAIRDGRGSGDEQFF. For the CDR3, the DNA is TGTGCCATCCGGGACGGGCGCGGGAGTGGGGATGAGCAGTTCTTC.

This chain connects TRBV28 to TRBJ2-7, with D perhaps matching TRBD2 (5 bases). Between the trimmed V and J ends, which lost 2 bases and 2 bases, there was a span of 7 bases. Germline V gene data show CDR1 as MDHEN and CDR2 as SYDVKM. The CDR3 has 13 amino acids. CDR3 protein: CASSLGETYEQYF. CDR3 DNA: TGTGCCAGCAGTTTAGGGGAGACCTACGAGCAGTACTTC.

This clone has only a few counts. The J gene is TRBJ1-2, the V gene TRBV4-1; 9 bases match TRBD1. Germline loops: CDR1 MGHRA, CDR2 YSYEKL. The CDR3 runs to 14 residues. The J segment lost 8 bases and the V segment lost 3 bases, leaving 7 bases of the junction unmatched. CDR3 region: CASSQEQGAWGYTF. The CDR3 coding sequence is TGCGCCAGCAGCCAGGAACAGGGGGCGTGGGGCTACACCTTC.

The chain carries TRBV21-1 and TRBJ2-7; the table's D gene call, TRBD2, was not cross checked with the DNA. TRBV21-1 is termed a pseudogene. The CDR3 spans 19 residues. CDR3 bases: TGTGCCAGCAGCGACCGGGTGGGCCTAGCGGGAGGGTCAGCCTACGAGCAGTACTTC. The encoded protein is CASSDRVGLAGGSAYEQYF.

CDR3 amino acids: CASSIGTSQETQYF. CDR3 sequence (DNA): TGTGCCAGTAGTATCGGGACTTCGCAAGAGACCCAGTACTTC. This chain joins TRBV19 and TRBJ2-5, with a tentative D call TRBD2 (6 bases). Germline V gives CDR1 LNHDA, CDR2 SQIVND (reference sequence). The CDR3 loop spans 14 amino acids. V was pared by 3 bases and J by 2 bases, with 10 bases between. The full variable domain, rest sourced from reference TRBV19 and TRBJ2-5, is DGGITQSPKYLFRKEGQNVTLSCEQNLNHDAMYWYRQDPGQGLRLIYYSQIVNDFQKGDIAEGYSVSREKKESFPLTVTSAQKNPTAFYLCASSIGTSQETQYFGPGTRLLVL.

The rearrangement links TRBV4-2 to TRBJ2-7, with D possibly TRBD2 on 6 matching bases. The CDR3 totals 15 residues. Germline CDR1 and CDR2: LGHNA and YNFKEQ. V shed 1 base and J shed 3 bases, with 13 bases lying between them. The DNA for the CDR3 is TGTGCCAGCAGCCAAGGTACTGGACTATTCTACGAGCAGTACTTC. Protein: CASSQGTGLFYEQYF.

This clone was observed a handful of times. The chain has TRBV6-5 and TRBJ2-1; D is possibly TRBD1 (6 bases). The CDR3 spans 13 residues. Germline V gene lookup returns CDR1 MNHEY and CDR2 SVGAGI. In nucleotides, the CDR3 is TGTGCGAGTGGACAGCCCCAATACAATGAGCAGTTCTTC. Amino acid sequence: CASGQPQYNEQFF.

This clone was detected only a few times. V and J are TRBV11-2 and TRBJ2-7, with D tentatively TRBD1 (5 bases). The V end was cut by 11 bases, the J end by 6 bases, with 20 bases between. CDR1 is SGHAT and CDR2 is FQNNGV in the germline V gene. This CDR3 spans 13 amino acids. The chain's CDR3 is CASRQGMYAEQYF. CDR3 nucleotide sequence: TGTGCCTCGCGGCAGGGAATGTATGCCGAGCAGTACTTC.

V and J are TRBV6-5 and TRBJ1-4, with 10 nucleotides matching TRBD1. Trimming removed 5 bases from V and 5 bases from J; junction bases left unmatched: 5. This CDR3 has 15 residues. The germline gives CDR1 MNHEY, CDR2 SVGAGI. The CDR3: CASSRGQGENEKLFF. As DNA, the CDR3 is TGTGCCAGCAGTAGAGGACAGGGGGAGAATGAAAAACTGTTTTTT.

V is TRBV2 and J is TRBJ2-7, with TRBD1 identical over 8 bases. The V gene end was trimmed by 6 bases and the J gene end by 6 bases; junction bases not matched to a gene: 13. The CDR3 has 15 residues. The germline V gene encodes CDR1 SNHLY and CDR2 FYNNEI. The CDR3 spells CASSETGTGLVEQYF. CDR3 nucleotides: TGTGCCAGCAGCGAGACCGGGACAGGCTTGGTCGAGCAGTACTTC.

The V gene is TRBV7-2, the J gene TRBJ2-7; perhaps TRBD2 as D (7 bases). Germline values: CDR1 SGHTA, CDR2 FQGNSA. The germline V and J ends were trimmed by 5 bases and 2 bases, with 25 bases remaining between them. This CDR3 contains 18 residues. The CDR3 region has the DNA TGTGCCAGCAGCCCGAGGGGGGGAGGGGGAGCGGCTACCTACGAGCAGTACTTC. Amino acid sequence: CASSPRGGGGAATYEQYF.

The V gene is TRBV9, the J gene TRBJ2-4, with 8 bases that match TRBD1. The trim removed 0 bases at V and 1 base at J, leaving 3 bases unmatched. This CDR3 contains 16 residues. Germline assignment: CDR1 SGDLS and CDR2 YYNGEE. The CDR3 nucleotides are TGTGCCAGCAGCGTAGGGTGGACAGGGGCCAAAAACATTCAGTACTTC. Amino acids: CASSVGWTGAKNIQYF.

The V call is TRBV5-1, the J call TRBJ1-3, with 8 bases lining up with TRBD1. This CDR3 region has 15 residues. The V gene end was trimmed by 4 bases and the J gene end by 2 bases; junction bases not matched to a gene: 5. CDR1 is SGHRS and CDR2 is YFSETQ in the germline V gene. CDR3 sequence reads: CASSAGGLAGNTIYF. The CDR3 nucleotides are TGCGCCAGCAGCGCAGGGGGCTTAGCTGGAAACACCATATATTTT.

This chain links TRBV19 with TRBJ2-2, with 7 bases fitting TRBD2. Germline CDR1 reads LNHDA; CDR2 reads SQIVND (reference sequence). V lost 6 bases to trimming and J lost 2 bases; unmatched junction nucleotides: 12. The CDR3 sequence is 17 residues long. CDR3 coding DNA: TGTGCCAGTAGCGACTGGGTGAGCGGGGCTAACACCGGGGAGCTGTTTTTT. Protein sequence: CASSDWVSGANTGELFF. The full variable domain, in which reference TRBV19 and TRBJ2-2 provide the parts outside the CDR3, is DGGITQSPKYLFRKEGQNVTLSCEQNLNHDAMYWYRQDPGQGLRLIYYSQIVNDFQKGDIAEGYSVSREKKESFPLTVTSAQKNPTAFYLCASSDWVSGANTGELFFGEGSRLTVL.

This clone was counted once. CDR3 protein: CASSDTGGLSGYTF. The CDR3 bases are TGTGCCAGCAGTGATACAGGGGGCTTGTCTGGCTACACCTTC. J is TRBJ1-2 and V is TRBV6-1; 9 nucleotides line up with TRBD1. CDR3 length: 14 residues. The V and J ends lost 3 bases and 7 bases, in that order; junction bases with no gene match: 6. Germline V gene lookup returns CDR1 MNHNS and CDR2 SASEGT.

The genes are TRBV19 and TRBJ1-2; D is unclear. The CDR3 is made up of 12 amino acids. In germline, CDR1 is LNHDA, CDR2 SQIVND (reference sequence). Trimming took 3 bases from V and 13 from J, leaving 15 bases between them. The CDR3 sequence: CASSINTRLSTF. The CDR3 DNA sequence: TGTGCCAGTAGTATTAATACCCGCCTCAGCACCTTC.

The chain uses TRBV7-9 and TRBJ2-5, with TRBD2 matching over 10 bases. Germline V gene lookup returns CDR1 SEHNR and CDR2 FQNEAQ (reference sequence). CDR3 length equals 15 residues. Unmatched junction bases numbered 8, after V lost 5 bases and J lost 5 bases. CDR3 DNA sequence: TGTGCCAGCAGCCGACCCGCTAGCGGGAGTGAGACCCAGTACTTC. It yields the protein CASSRPASGSETQYF.

V gene TRBV7-9 combines with J gene TRBJ1-5, with D unclear. V lost 5 bases and J 0 bases, leaving 11 bases between the germline ends. Germline values: CDR1 SEHNR, CDR2 FQNEAQ (reference sequence). The CDR3 length is 15 residues. The CDR3 region has the DNA TGTGCCAGCAGCCATCACAGCTCTAGCAATCAGCCCCAGCATTTT. Protein: CASSHHSSSNQPQHF.

The V call is TRBV10-3, the J call TRBJ2-3, with D tentatively TRBD2 (6 bases). The CDR3 spans 14 residues. From germline, CDR1 is ENHRY and CDR2 SYGVKD. V lost 7 bases to trimming and J lost 4 bases, with 15 bases between them. CDR3 nucleotides: TGTGCCATCACCAAGCGGGTCCCCCCAGATACGCAGTATTTT. Translation: CAITKRVPPDTQYF.

V and J are TRBV4-1 and TRBJ2-1; 9 nucleotides match TRBD2. Germline values: CDR1 MGHRA, CDR2 YSYEKL. The CDR3 is 14 residues long. V trimming: 6 bases; J trimming: 4 bases; junction bases outside the gene matches: 4. This chain's CDR3 is CASRRLAEYNEQFF. The CDR3 DNA follows: TGCGCCAGCAGACGACTAGCGGAGTACAATGAGCAGTTCTTC.

V gene TRBV5-1 combines with J gene TRBJ2-1; D ambiguous. Germline V gene sequence: CDR1 SGHRS, CDR2 YFSETQ. Trimming removed 1 base from V and 6 bases from J, with 8 bases in between. The CDR3 length is 13 residues. The CDR3 DNA follows: TGCGCCAGCAGCTTGAAGACAAGCAATGAGCAGTTCTTC. This gives the protein CASSLKTSNEQFF. The complete variable domain, with remaining parts taken from reference TRBV5-1 and TRBJ2-1, reads KAGVTQTPRYLIKTRGQQVTLSCSPISGHRSVSWYQQTPGQGLQFLFEYFSETQRNKGNFPGRFSGRQFSNSRSEMNVSTLELGDSALYLCASSLKTSNEQFFGPGTRLTVL.

The V and J genes are TRBV18 and TRBJ2-1, with TRBD1 identical over 7 bases. V dropped 3 bases and J dropped 2; count of bases not matched to a gene: 4. Germline CDR1 and CDR2: KGHSH and LQKENI. This CDR3 spans 15 amino acids. The CDR3 DNA sequence: TGTGCCAGCTCACCTGGGGACAGAACCTACAATGAGCAGTTCTTC. Translation: CASSPGDRTYNEQFF.

This clone was detected only once. The V and J genes are TRBV2 and TRBJ2-7; 8 nucleotides match TRBD1. The CDR3 loop spans 15 amino acids. V lost 5 bases and J lost 2; bases outside the gene matches: 8. CDR1 and CDR2 from the germline V gene are SNHLY and FYNNEI. DNA of the CDR3: TGTGCCAGCAGTTTAAACGTGGACAGGGCCTACGAGCAGTACTTC. Translation gives CASSLNVDRAYEQYF. Looking up the rest from reference TRBV2 and TRBJ2-7 gives the full variable domain: EPEVTQTPSHQVTQMGQEVILRCVPISNHLYFYWYRQILGQKVEFLVSFYNNEISEKSEIFDDQFSVERPDGSNFTLKIRSTKLEDSAMYFCASSLNVDRAYEQYFGPGTRLTVT.